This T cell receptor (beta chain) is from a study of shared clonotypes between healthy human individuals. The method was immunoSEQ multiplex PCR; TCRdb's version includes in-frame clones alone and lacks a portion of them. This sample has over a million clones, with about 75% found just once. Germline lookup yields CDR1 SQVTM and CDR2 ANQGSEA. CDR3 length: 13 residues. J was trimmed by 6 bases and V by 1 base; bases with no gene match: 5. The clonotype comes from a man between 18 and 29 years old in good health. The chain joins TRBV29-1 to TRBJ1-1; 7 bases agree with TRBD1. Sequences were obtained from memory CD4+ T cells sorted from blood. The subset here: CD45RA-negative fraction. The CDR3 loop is CSVEGTGAAEAFF. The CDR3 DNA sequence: TGCAGCGTTGAAGGCACAGGGGCTGCTGAAGCTTTCTTT.